This T cell receptor (beta chain) came from a study of CD8 T cells in Susac syndrome. Overall study context: Intravenous immunoglobulin alone or corticosteroids were being given to patients with Susac syndrome at blood draw, unless they were therapy-naive.

Sequencing of TCR beta was performed on blood CD8+ T cells and on blood CD4+ T cells. The RNA, about 0.45 to 1 ug, was put through reverse transcription using random hexamers. In TCRdb, the immunoSEQ multiplex PCR reads were re-called with MiXCR into one record per CDR3 protein. The sample lists some 77,000 distinct CDR3 sequences, roughly 93% seen once, with about 0.15% in the top ten. Germline V CDR1 and CDR2: KGHSH, LQKENI. V was clipped by 8 bases and J by 0 bases; unmatched bases: 9. The CDR3 runs 16 residues. The V call is TRBV18, the J call TRBJ2-2; 7 positions match TRBD1. The TCR originated in a human donor with Susac syndrome. Sequencing was performed on CD4+ T cells from PBMCs. CDR3 protein: CASQKPGTANTGELFF. The CDR3 nucleotides are TGTGCCAGCCAGAAACCCGGGACAGCGAACACCGGGGAGCTGTTTTTT.